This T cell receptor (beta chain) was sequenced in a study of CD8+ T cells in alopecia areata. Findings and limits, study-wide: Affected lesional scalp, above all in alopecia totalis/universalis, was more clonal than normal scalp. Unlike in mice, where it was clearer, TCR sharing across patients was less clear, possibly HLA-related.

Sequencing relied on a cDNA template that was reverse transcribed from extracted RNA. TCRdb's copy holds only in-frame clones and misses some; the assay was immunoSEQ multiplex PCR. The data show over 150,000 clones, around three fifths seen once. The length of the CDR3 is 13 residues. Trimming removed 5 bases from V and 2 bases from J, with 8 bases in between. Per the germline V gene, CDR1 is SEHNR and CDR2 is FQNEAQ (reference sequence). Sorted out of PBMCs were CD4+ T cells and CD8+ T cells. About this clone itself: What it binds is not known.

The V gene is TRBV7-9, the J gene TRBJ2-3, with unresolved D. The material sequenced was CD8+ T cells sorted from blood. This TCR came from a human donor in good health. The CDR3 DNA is TGTGCCAGCAGCACCAGTTCCACAGATACGCAGTATTTT. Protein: CASSTSSTDTQYF.